These T cell receptor beta chains were read from a single sample in a study of shared clonotypes between healthy human individuals. Profiled with immunoSEQ multiplex PCR; TCRdb holds only in-frame clones, not every one. The sample yields some 1,600,000 clones, 95% to 99% seen once. Sequenced material: naive CD4+ T cells sorted from blood. All receptors derive from a young man in good health. Each CDR3 is given with its conserved first and last residue. D genes are given only for firm matches. Clone size is stated in some rows and not others, as once, few, many or a class when expanded.

j_gene: TRBJ2-5; abundance: once; d_gene: -; v_gene: TRBV5-1; CDR3aa: CASSLGDGRGETQYF; CDR3nt: TGCGCCAGCAGCTTGGGGGACGGGAGAGGAGAGACCCAGTACTTC
j_gene: TRBJ2-1; abundance: -; d_gene: -; v_gene: TRBV10-1; CDR3aa: CASSESRGVGNDQFF; CDR3nt: TGCGCCAGCAGTGAGTCGAGGGGGGTAGGAAATGACCAGTTCTTC
j_gene: TRBJ2-1; abundance: -; d_gene: TRBD2; v_gene: TRBV6-5; CDR3aa: CASRPLAGGAFF; CDR3nt: TGTGCCAGCAGACCCCTAGCGGGAGGTGCCTTCTTC
j_gene: TRBJ2-1; abundance: once; d_gene: TRBD2; v_gene: TRBV7-9; CDR3aa: CASISGRPRYNEQFF; CDR3nt: TGTGCCAGCATAAGCGGGAGGCCCCGTTACAATGAGCAGTTCTTC
j_gene: TRBJ1-1; abundance: -; d_gene: -; v_gene: TRBV6-7; CDR3aa: CASNPGRGRDAFF; CDR3nt: TGTGCCAGCAACCCAGGACGGGGGCGAGATGCTTTCTTT
j_gene: TRBJ2-5; abundance: -; d_gene: TRBD2; v_gene: TRBV9; CDR3aa: CASSGTSGRVETQYF; CDR3nt: TGTGCCAGCAGTGGGACTAGCGGGAGGGTCGAGACCCAGTACTTC
j_gene: TRBJ2-6; abundance: -; d_gene: TRBD2; v_gene: TRBV9; CDR3aa: CASTLAGGPGANVLTF; CDR3nt: TGTGCCAGCACCTTAGCGGGAGGGCCTGGGGCCAACGTCCTGACTTTC
j_gene: TRBJ2-7; abundance: -; d_gene: -; v_gene: TRBV11-1; CDR3aa: CASSLTGFEQYF; CDR3nt: TGTGCCAGCAGTTTAACAGGGTTCGAGCAGTACTTC
j_gene: TRBJ2-7; abundance: -; d_gene: -; v_gene: TRBV19; CDR3aa: CASSAATYEQYF; CDR3nt: TGTGCCAGTAGCGCCGCCACCTACGAGCAGTACTTC
j_gene: TRBJ1-1; abundance: -; d_gene: TRBD1; v_gene: TRBV6-6; CDR3aa: CASSFGTAWVGTEAFF; CDR3nt: TGTGCCAGCAGTTTCGGGACAGCCTGGGTGGGCACTGAAGCTTTCTTT
j_gene: TRBJ2-7; abundance: -; d_gene: -; v_gene: TRBV13; CDR3aa: CASSPHTPQVHEQYF; CDR3nt: TGTGCCAGCAGCCCCCACACCCCGCAGGTCCACGAGCAGTACTTC
j_gene: TRBJ2-3; abundance: -; d_gene: TRBD2; v_gene: TRBV11-2; CDR3aa: CASSRRGTSGRWDTDTQYF; CDR3nt: TGTGCCAGCAGTCGTCGGGGGACTAGCGGGAGGTGGGACACAGATACGCAGTATTTT
j_gene: TRBJ1-4; abundance: -; d_gene: TRBD1; v_gene: TRBV9; CDR3aa: CASSATRQGGEKLFF; CDR3nt: TGTGCCAGCAGCGCCACTAGACAGGGTGGTGAAAAACTGTTTTTT
j_gene: TRBJ2-7; abundance: once; d_gene: TRBD2; v_gene: TRBV5-4; CDR3aa: CASSEGLAGLYEQYF; CDR3nt: TGTGCCAGCAGCGAAGGACTAGCGGGTCTATACGAGCAGTACTTC
j_gene: TRBJ2-1; abundance: -; d_gene: -; v_gene: TRBV7-8; CDR3aa: CASSRIRQGGNEQFF; CDR3nt: TGTGCCAGCAGCAGGATTCGTCAGGGGGGCAATGAGCAGTTCTTC
j_gene: TRBJ2-1; abundance: -; d_gene: -; v_gene: TRBV7-9; CDR3aa: CASSPSRNEQFF; CDR3nt: TGTGCCAGCAGCCCAAGCCGCAATGAGCAGTTCTTC
j_gene: TRBJ1-2; abundance: -; d_gene: TRBD1; v_gene: TRBV29-1; CDR3aa: CSVRTGGAYGYTF; CDR3nt: TGCAGCGTCCGGACAGGGGGCGCCTATGGCTACACCTTC
j_gene: TRBJ1-1; abundance: -; d_gene: -; v_gene: TRBV30; CDR3aa: CAWSAGRITEAFF; CDR3nt: TGTGCCTGGAGTGCCGGACGGATCACTGAAGCTTTCTTT
j_gene: TRBJ2-6; abundance: -; d_gene: TRBD1; v_gene: TRBV28; CDR3aa: CASSNRQGQTIGANVLTF; CDR3nt: TGTGCCAGCAGTAATAGACAGGGGCAGACTATTGGGGCCAACGTCCTGACTTTC
j_gene: TRBJ2-7; abundance: -; d_gene: -; v_gene: TRBV28; CDR3aa: CASSLSGVEQYF; CDR3nt: TGTGCCAGCAGTTTATCGGGGGTCGAGCAGTACTTC
j_gene: TRBJ2-5; abundance: -; d_gene: -; v_gene: TRBV28; CDR3aa: CASRPGGLGRETQYF; CDR3nt: TGTGCCAGCAGGCCAGGGGGGTTGGGTAGAGAGACCCAGTACTTC
j_gene: TRBJ1-1; abundance: -; d_gene: -; v_gene: TRBV9; CDR3aa: CASSVEERMNTEAFF; CDR3nt: TGTGCCAGCAGCGTAGAGGAGAGGATGAACACTGAAGCTTTCTTT
j_gene: TRBJ1-2; abundance: -; d_gene: TRBD1; v_gene: TRBV19; CDR3aa: CASSAPRDSYYGYTF; CDR3nt: TGTGCCAGTAGTGCCCCCCGGGACAGCTACTATGGCTACACCTTC
j_gene: TRBJ2-7; abundance: -; d_gene: -; v_gene: TRBV2; CDR3aa: CASTPGGDEQYF; CDR3nt: TGTGCCAGCACGCCCGGGGGTGACGAGCAGTACTTC
j_gene: TRBJ2-5; abundance: once; d_gene: TRBD2; v_gene: TRBV27; CDR3aa: CASTMGGSGSVKTQYF; CDR3nt: TGTGCCAGCACTATGGGGGGTAGCGGGAGTGTGAAGACCCAGTACTTC
j_gene: TRBJ2-7; abundance: -; d_gene: -; v_gene: TRBV28; CDR3aa: CASTGLVYEQYF; CDR3nt: TGTGCCAGCACAGGGCTAGTCTACGAGCAGTACTTC
j_gene: TRBJ2-7; abundance: -; d_gene: TRBD1; v_gene: TRBV5-1; CDR3aa: CATARGQGGYEQYF; CDR3nt: TGCGCCACAGCCCGGGGACAGGGGGGATACGAGCAGTACTTC
j_gene: TRBJ2-7; abundance: -; d_gene: -; v_gene: TRBV9; CDR3aa: CASSVSANSYEQYF; CDR3nt: TGTGCCAGCAGCGTATCGGCTAATTCTTACGAGCAGTACTTC
j_gene: TRBJ1-5; abundance: -; d_gene: TRBD1; v_gene: TRBV19; CDR3aa: CASSKQGEAPNQPQHF; CDR3nt: TGTGCCAGTAGCAAACAGGGGGAAGCCCCCAATCAGCCCCAGCATTTT
j_gene: TRBJ1-2; abundance: -; d_gene: -; v_gene: TRBV4-3; CDR3aa: CASSQDPQRRRPGYGYTF; CDR3nt: TGCGCCAGCAGCCAAGACCCCCAGAGAAGGAGGCCTGGCTATGGCTACACCTTC
j_gene: TRBJ1-2; abundance: once; d_gene: -; v_gene: TRBV5-6; CDR3aa: CASSLDKNYGYTF; CDR3nt: TGTGCCAGCAGCTTGGATAAGAACTATGGCTACACCTTC
j_gene: TRBJ2-3; abundance: -; d_gene: TRBD2; v_gene: TRBV4-3; CDR3aa: CASSQQTSGRGDTQYF; CDR3nt: TGCGCCAGCAGCCAACAAACTAGCGGGAGGGGGGATACGCAGTATTTT
j_gene: TRBJ2-7; abundance: -; d_gene: -; v_gene: TRBV29-1; CDR3aa: CSVKTNRVTTPEQYF; CDR3nt: TGCAGCGTCAAGACTAACAGGGTCACCACCCCCGAGCAGTACTTC
j_gene: TRBJ2-7; abundance: -; d_gene: TRBD1; v_gene: TRBV5-4; CDR3aa: CASSLSGQGSF; CDR3nt: TGTGCCAGCAGCTTGTCGGGACAGGGGAGCTTC
j_gene: TRBJ2-6; abundance: once; d_gene: -; v_gene: TRBV11-3; CDR3aa: CASSLGRGTGANVLTF; CDR3nt: TGTGCCAGCAGCTTGGGCAGAGGGACTGGGGCCAACGTCCTGACTTTC
j_gene: TRBJ2-7; abundance: -; d_gene: -; v_gene: TRBV28; CDR3aa: CASSPSARWEQYF; CDR3nt: TGTGCCAGCAGTCCATCCGCCCGGTGGGAGCAGTACTTC
j_gene: TRBJ2-1; abundance: -; d_gene: TRBD2; v_gene: TRBV2; CDR3aa: CASSGRAGSSYNEQFF; CDR3nt: TGTGCCAGCAGTGGAAGAGCGGGAAGCTCCTACAATGAGCAGTTCTTC
j_gene: TRBJ1-4; abundance: -; d_gene: TRBD1; v_gene: TRBV7-6; CDR3aa: CASSNDRATNEKLFF; CDR3nt: TGTGCCAGCAGCAACGACAGGGCAACTAATGAAAAACTGTTTTTT
j_gene: TRBJ2-5; abundance: -; d_gene: -; v_gene: TRBV5-4; CDR3aa: CASSSGRVVQETQYF; CDR3nt: TGTGCCAGCAGCTCTGGCAGAGTCGTCCAAGAGACCCAGTACTTC
j_gene: TRBJ2-7; abundance: -; d_gene: -; v_gene: TRBV10-3; CDR3aa: CAIRPSAGSDEQYF; CDR3nt: TGTGCCATCAGACCCTCAGCAGGGTCTGACGAGCAGTACTTC
j_gene: TRBJ1-2; abundance: once; d_gene: TRBD1; v_gene: TRBV7-9; CDR3aa: CASSLANPTGDGYTF; CDR3nt: TGTGCCAGCAGTTTGGCCAACCCGACAGGGGATGGCTACACCTTC
j_gene: TRBJ2-7; abundance: -; d_gene: TRBD2; v_gene: TRBV11-2; CDR3aa: CASSSTGGANEQYF; CDR3nt: TGTGCCAGCAGCTCCACCGGGGGGGCCAACGAGCAGTACTTC
j_gene: TRBJ2-7; abundance: -; d_gene: TRBD2; v_gene: TRBV28; CDR3aa: CASTTSGLVWEQYF; CDR3nt: TGTGCCAGCACTACTTCCGGACTAGTCTGGGAGCAGTACTTC
j_gene: TRBJ1-1; abundance: -; d_gene: -; v_gene: TRBV18; CDR3aa: CASSHPQVQNTEAFF; CDR3nt: TGTGCCAGCTCACACCCACAGGTCCAGAACACTGAAGCTTTCTTT
j_gene: TRBJ2-7; abundance: -; d_gene: -; v_gene: TRBV19; CDR3aa: CASSIAPGLGEQYF; CDR3nt: TGTGCCAGTAGTATAGCCCCGGGACTTGGCGAGCAGTACTTC
j_gene: TRBJ2-1; abundance: -; d_gene: -; v_gene: TRBV18; CDR3aa: CASSRGDLSWGNEQFF; CDR3nt: TGTGCCAGCTCACGGGGTGACCTGTCCTGGGGCAATGAGCAGTTCTTC
j_gene: TRBJ2-7; abundance: once; d_gene: -; v_gene: TRBV11-2; CDR3aa: CASSSITGTRSYEQYF; CDR3nt: TGTGCCAGCAGCTCGATAACCGGGACCCGCTCCTACGAGCAGTACTTC
j_gene: TRBJ1-1; abundance: -; d_gene: -; v_gene: TRBV6-5; CDR3aa: CASSSRTVAREAFF; CDR3nt: TGTGCCAGCAGTTCGCGGACTGTTGCACGTGAAGCTTTCTTT
j_gene: TRBJ2-7; abundance: once; d_gene: -; v_gene: TRBV14; CDR3aa: CASSQGRLSSYEQYF; CDR3nt: TGTGCCAGCAGCCAGGGCCGTTTATCCTCCTACGAGCAGTACTTC
j_gene: TRBJ1-5; abundance: once; d_gene: -; v_gene: TRBV21-1; CDR3aa: CASSKLGGGREYSNQPQHF; CDR3nt: TGTGCCAGCAGCAAATTGGGTGGTGGGCGCGAATATAGCAATCAGCCCCAGCATTTT
j_gene: TRBJ2-7; abundance: -; d_gene: TRBD1; v_gene: TRBV6-5; CDR3aa: CASSSPGTDEQYF; CDR3nt: TGTGCCAGCTCCTCCCCCGGGACAGATGAGCAGTACTTC
j_gene: TRBJ2-7; abundance: -; d_gene: TRBD2; v_gene: TRBV5-1; CDR3aa: CASSRGSGTSSYEQYF; CDR3nt: TGCGCCAGCAGCCGAGGATCCGGGACTAGCTCCTACGAGCAGTACTTC
j_gene: TRBJ2-2; abundance: -; d_gene: TRBD2; v_gene: TRBV30; CDR3aa: CAWGTSGIGELFF; CDR3nt: TGTGCCTGGGGGACTAGCGGGATAGGGGAGCTGTTTTTT